These 22 T cell receptor beta chains share one sample of origin, sequenced in a study of OX40 agonist ivuxolimab in advanced cancers. Profiling relied on immunoSEQ multiplex PCR, and the TCRdb table lists in-frame clones only, not all of them. The sample gives tens of thousands of clones, 90% of which show up once; approximately 0.3% is in the top ten. The material was CD4+ or CD8+ T cells sorted from blood, obtained in a trial of the OX40 agonist ivuxolimab. The receptor set was obtained from an adult with an advanced solid tumor such as melanoma, head and neck, liver or kidney cancer.

The rearrangement uses TRBV6-1 and TRBJ1-2; TRBD1 matches at 7 bases. V lost 6 bases to trimming and J lost 7 bases; unmatched junction nucleotides: 8. CDR1 and CDR2 from the germline V gene are MNHNS and SASEGT. This CDR3 is 13 amino acids long. CDR3 sequence (DNA): TGTGCCAGCAGCCTAGGGACAGAACGTGGCTACACCTTC. This encodes CASSLGTERGYTF.

This sequence joins TRBV27 and TRBJ2-5, with D possibly being TRBD1 (6 bases). This CDR3 has 13 amino acids. Trimming left V 6 bases short and J 4 bases short, with 12 bases between. Looked up from germline, CDR1 is MNHEY and CDR2 is SMNVEV (reference sequence). The DNA for the CDR3 is TGTGCCAGCAGGAGGGGGATAGGAGAGACCCAGTACTTC. Amino acid sequence: CASRRGIGETQYF.

This clone occurred once. The gene calls are TRBV6-6 and TRBJ1-6, with 10 positions matching TRBD1. Per germline, CDR1 MNHNY and CDR2 SVGAGI (reference sequence). This CDR3 contains 14 residues. With V trimmed by 8 bases and J by 7 bases, 5 bases remained unmatched. CDR3 nucleotides: TGTGCCAGCTTTTTGACAGGGGGCAATTCACCCCTCCACTTT. This sequence encodes CASFLTGGNSPLHF.

The chain carries TRBV23-1 and TRBJ1-6; 12 bases match TRBD1. TRBV23-1 is recorded as an ORF, its role being uncertain. CDR3 length: 18 amino acids. The trim removed 3 bases at V and 7 bases at J, leaving 10 bases unmatched. The CDR3 is CASSHTGGDRGPNSPLHF. The CDR3 DNA sequence: TGCGCCAGCAGTCACACCGGGGGGGACAGGGGGCCCAATTCACCCCTCCACTTT.

V and J are TRBV7-9 and TRBJ1-1; no firm D call. Trimming cost V 5 bases and J 2 bases, with 15 bases left between them. CDR1 and CDR2 (germline): SEHNR, FQNEAQ (reference sequence). The CDR3 runs to 15 residues. The CDR3 DNA follows: TGTGCCAGCAGCCTCAAGACCTACCTAAACACTGAAGCTTTCTTT. This codes for CASSLKTYLNTEAFF. Looking up the rest from reference TRBV7-9 and TRBJ1-1 gives the full variable domain: DTGVSQNPRHKITKRGQNVTFRCDPISEHNRLYWYRQTLGQGPEFLTYFQNEAQLEKSRLLSDRFSAERPKGSFSTLEIQRTEQGDSAMYLCASSLKTYLNTEAFFGQGTRLTVV.

The chain employs TRBV7-2 and TRBJ1-1; D not certain. Per the germline V gene, CDR1 is SGHTA and CDR2 is FQGNSA. The CDR3 length is 13 residues. V dropped 2 bases and J dropped 1 base, with 5 bases sitting between them. CDR3 in DNA: TGTGCCAGCAGCTTACAAGGGAACACTGAAGCTTTCTTT. Residues: CASSLQGNTEAFF.

This sequence joins TRBV30 and TRBJ2-5, with D tentatively TRBD1 or TRBD2 (6 bases each). V lost 2 bases to trimming and J lost 1 base, with 8 bases between them. Germline loops: CDR1 GTSNPN, CDR2 SVGIG (reference sequence). This CDR3 has 13 residues. The CDR3 DNA sequence: TGTGCCTGGAGTTCGGGGGCCCAAGAGACCCAGTACTTC. It specifies CAWSSGAQETQYF.

The count of this clone is one. The chain recombines TRBV2 with TRBJ2-7; 10 bases are a match to TRBD1. Germline CDR1 is SNHLY and CDR2 is FYNNEI. With V trimmed by 4 bases and J by 3 bases, 12 bases remained unmatched. This CDR3 region has 17 residues. CDR3 region: CASSGWNPGQGFYEQYV. The CDR3, as DNA: TGTGCCAGCAGTGGTTGGAACCCGGGACAGGGGTTCTACGAGCAGTACGTC.

The chain uses TRBV19 and TRBJ1-4; 9 positions agree with TRBD1. Per germline, CDR1 LNHDA and CDR2 SQIVND (reference sequence). The V gene end was trimmed by 6 bases and the J gene end by 8 bases; junction bases not matched to a gene: 10. The CDR3 extends over 15 amino acids. The CDR3 region is CASSPQDRGSEKLFF. As DNA, the CDR3 is TGTGCCAGTAGCCCTCAGGACAGGGGATCGGAAAAACTGTTTTTT.

The V and J genes are TRBV18 and TRBJ1-2; unclear D gene. With 0 bases removed from V and 7 bases from J, the gap between germline ends came to 12 bases. Germline assignment: CDR1 KGHSH and CDR2 LQKENI. This CDR3 is 14 amino acids long. Here the CDR3 DNA reads TGTGCCAGCTCACCACCGCAGACAAGCGGTGGCTACACCTTC. Translating gives CASSPPQTSGGYTF.

This clone was counted only a few times. V is TRBV30 and J is TRBJ1-4; D gene uncertain. CDR1 GTSNPN and CDR2 SVGIG come from the germline V gene (reference sequence). V was pared by 0 bases and J by 4 bases, with 9 bases between. This CDR3 is 14 amino acids long. In DNA form, the CDR3 reads TGTGCCTGGAGTGTACGAGGGATTAATGAAAAACTGTTTTTT. It codes for CAWSVRGINEKLFF.

This rearrangement joins TRBV9 to TRBJ1-6; maybe TRBD1 (5 bases). Deletions cut 3 bases from V and 5 bases from J, with 12 bases between. Per the germline V gene, CDR1 is SGDLS and CDR2 is YYNGEE. The CDR3 consists of 15 residues. CDR3 DNA sequence: TGTGCCAGCAGCGGGTGGGGCAACAATAATTCACCCCTCCACTTT. It yields the protein CASSGWGNNNSPLHF. The whole variable domain, filled in from reference TRBV9 and TRBJ1-6, reads DSGVTQTPKHLITATGQRVTLRCSPRSGDLSVYWYQQSLDQGLQFLIQYYNGEERAKGNILERFSAQQFPDLHSELNLSSLELGDSALYFCASSGWGNNNSPLHFGNGTRLTVT.

The rearrangement joins TRBV19 to TRBJ2-1; 7 nucleotides match TRBD2. Trimming took 3 bases from V and 5 from J; bases not matched to a gene: 4. CDR3 length equals 14 residues. Germline V lookup: CDR1 LNHDA, CDR2 SQIVND (reference sequence). The CDR3 nucleotides read TGTGCCAGTAGTATGGGAGGGCCTAACAATGAGCAGTTCTTC. It translates to CASSMGGPNNEQFF.

The chain combines TRBV7-6 with TRBJ1-6, with 10 nucleotides matching TRBD1. The V gene's germline CDR1 is SGHVS and CDR2 FNYEAQ. J was trimmed by 5 bases and V by 4 bases; bases with no gene match: 5. This CDR3 has 16 residues. This CDR3 reads CASSSGQGGNNSPLHF. DNA of the CDR3: TGTGCCAGCAGCTCCGGACAGGGGGGGAATAATTCACCCCTCCACTTT.

The gene calls are TRBV6-5 and TRBJ1-3; D is perhaps TRBD1 (5 bases). This CDR3 has 13 amino acids. Trimming shortened V by 10 bases and J by 2 bases, and 12 bases separated the two germline ends. Germline CDR1 and CDR2: MNHEY and SVGAGI. The CDR3 reads CATWGGTGNTIYF. For the CDR3, the DNA is TGTGCCACCTGGGGGGGAACTGGAAACACCATATATTTT.

The rearrangement uses TRBV9 and TRBJ2-3; D gene ambiguous. Trimming stripped 2 bases from V and 0 bases from J, with 4 bases between. The CDR3 is made up of 13 amino acids. Germline-derived CDR1 and CDR2 are SGDLS and YYNGEE. The CDR3 DNA reads as TGTGCCAGCAGCGTGGTAAGCACAGATACGCAGTATTTT. It codes for CASSVVSTDTQYF.

The rearrangement uses TRBV6-5 and TRBJ1-6; D gene unclear. V lost 2 bases and J lost 9, with 14 bases in between. Germline V gene sequence: CDR1 MNHEY, CDR2 SVGAGI. There are 15 residues in the CDR3. In nucleotides, the CDR3 is TGTGCCAGCAGTTACAAGGAGCCCAAAGGTTCACCCCTCCACTTT. Encoded protein: CASSYKEPKGSPLHF.

V and J are TRBV6-1 and TRBJ1-3; TRBD1 matches 8 bases. Trimming cost V 6 bases and J 2 bases; bases outside gene matches: 3. Germline-derived CDR1 and CDR2 are MNHNS and SASEGT. The CDR3 is 14 residues long. CDR3 nucleotides: TGTGCCAGCAGCCGGGGACAGGCTGGAAACACCATATATTTT. It is translated as CASSRGQAGNTIYF.

This clone was seen a single time. The chain is built from TRBV15 and TRBJ1-5; a weak D match, TRBD1 (6 bases). The CDR3 consists of 17 residues. V shed 3 bases and J shed 5 bases, with 20 bases lying between them. CDR1 is LNHNV, CDR2 YYDKDF, per germline (reference sequence). The CDR3 sequence is CATSSFYSDAGDQPQHF. The CDR3 DNA sequence: TGTGCCACCAGCAGTTTCTACTCGGACGCAGGGGATCAGCCCCAGCATTTT. The whole variable domain, remainder taken from reference TRBV15 and TRBJ1-5, is DAMVIQNPRYQVTQFGKPVTLSCSQTLNHNVMYWYQQKSSQAPKLLFHYYDKDFNNEADTPDNFQSRRPNTSFCFLDIRSPGLGDTAMYLCATSSFYSDAGDQPQHFGDGTRLSIL.

CDR3 coding DNA: TGCAGTGCTACCCTGGAGAGAGGGGAGTATTTT. Protein: CSATLERGEYF. The chain combines TRBV20-1 with TRBJ2-3; D possibly uses TRBD1 or TRBD2 (5 bases each). Between the trimmed V and J ends, which lost 4 bases and 13 bases, there was a span of 15 bases. The CDR3 length is 11 residues. CDR1 and CDR2 (germline): DFQATT, SNEGSKA (reference sequence).

The gene calls are TRBV27 and TRBJ2-2; 7 nucleotides agree with TRBD1. The CDR3 loop spans 18 amino acids. Germline values: CDR1 MNHEY, CDR2 SMNVEV (reference sequence). The V segment lost 5 bases and the J segment 4 bases; nucleotides outside the gene matches: 16. For the CDR3, the DNA is TGTGCCAGCAGTACAACCAAGAGACAGGGTAGGGCCACCGGGGAGCTGTTTTTT. Translation gives CASSTTKRQGRATGELFF.

This clone has only a few counts. This chain uses TRBV10-3 with TRBJ1-1; TRBD1 might be the D (5 bases). Germline assignment: CDR1 ENHRY and CDR2 SYGVKD. Between the trimmed V and J ends, which lost 0 bases and 2 bases, there was a span of 7 bases. The CDR3 is made up of 14 amino acids. For the CDR3, the DNA is TGTGCCATCAGTGAGTCGACAGCTAACACTGAAGCTTTCTTT. Its translation is CAISESTANTEAFF.